Listed here is a single T cell receptor beta chain. TCRdb's table, derived via immunoSEQ multiplex PCR, lists solely in-frame clones and lacks some. The sample lists approximately 940,000 clones; over 75% were seen once. The data were taken from a study of shared clonotypes between healthy human individuals. Unmatched junction bases numbered 3, after V lost 5 bases and J lost 5 bases. CDR1 and CDR2 (germline): MRHNA, SNTAGT. The CDR3 totals 14 residues. What was sequenced was memory CD4+ T cells sorted from blood. Described subset: CD45RA-negative fraction. The origin of this receptor is a man between 18 and 29 years old in good health. This chain connects TRBV6-4 to TRBJ2-3; the match to TRBD2 covers 11 bases. CDR3 sequence: CASSPSGGQDTQYF. The CDR3 coding sequence is TGTGCCAGCAGTCCTAGCGGGGGGCAAGATACGCAGTATTTT.